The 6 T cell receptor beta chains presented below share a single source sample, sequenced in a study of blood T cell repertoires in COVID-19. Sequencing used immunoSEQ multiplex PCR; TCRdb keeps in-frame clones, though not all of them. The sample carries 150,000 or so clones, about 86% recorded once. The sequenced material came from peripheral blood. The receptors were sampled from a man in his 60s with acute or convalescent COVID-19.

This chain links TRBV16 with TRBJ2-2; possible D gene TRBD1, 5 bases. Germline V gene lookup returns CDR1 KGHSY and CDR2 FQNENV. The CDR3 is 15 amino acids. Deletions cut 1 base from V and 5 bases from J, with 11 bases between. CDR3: CASSQLRQGTGELFF. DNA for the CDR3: TGTGCCAGCAGCCAATTGCGGCAGGGAACCGGGGAGCTGTTTTTT.

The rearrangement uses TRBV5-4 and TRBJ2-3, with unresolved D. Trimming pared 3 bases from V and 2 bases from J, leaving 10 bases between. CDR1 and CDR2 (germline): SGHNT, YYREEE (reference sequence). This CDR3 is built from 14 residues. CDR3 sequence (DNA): TGTGCCAGCAGCTCGTACAGTAACACAGATACGCAGTATTTT. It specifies CASSSYSNTDTQYF.

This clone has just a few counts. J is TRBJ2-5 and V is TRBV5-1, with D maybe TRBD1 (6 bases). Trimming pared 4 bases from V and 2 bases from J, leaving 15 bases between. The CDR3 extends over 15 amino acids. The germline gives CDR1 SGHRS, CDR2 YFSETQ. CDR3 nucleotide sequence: TGCGCCAGCAGCCTGACCCGACAGGCACAAGAGACCCAGTACTTC. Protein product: CASSLTRQAQETQYF.

The CDR3 nucleotides are TGTGCCAGCAGCTTATTTCGGGGCACTGAAGCTTTCTTT. Translated: CASSLFRGTEAFF. The chain uses TRBV7-2 and TRBJ1-1; D is uncertain. The CDR3 consists of 13 residues. V was pared by 2 bases and J by 4 bases, with 8 bases between. Germline V gives CDR1 SGHTA, CDR2 FQGNSA.

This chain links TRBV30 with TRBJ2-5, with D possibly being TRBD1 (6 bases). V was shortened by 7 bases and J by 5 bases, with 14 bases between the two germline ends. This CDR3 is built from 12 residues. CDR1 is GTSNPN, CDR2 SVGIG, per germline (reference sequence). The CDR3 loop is CASNRVGETQYF. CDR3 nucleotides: TGTGCCTCAAACAGGGTCGGGGAGACCCAGTACTTC.

CDR3 sequence reads: CASSPLSGLYNEQFF. CDR3 DNA sequence: TGTGCCAGCAGCCCCCTTAGCGGGCTTTACAATGAGCAGTTCTTC. This chain joins TRBV7-3 and TRBJ2-1, with 7 bases fitting TRBD2. The CDR3 loop spans 15 amino acids. V trimming: 5 bases; J trimming: 4 bases; junction bases outside the gene matches: 8. CDR1 is SGHTA and CDR2 is FQGTGA in the germline V gene. The variable domain in full, completed from reference TRBV7-3 and TRBJ2-1, reads GAGVSQTPSNKVTEKGKYVELRCDPISGHTALYWYRQSLGQGPEFLIYFQGTGAADDSGLPNDRFFAVRPEGSVSTLKIQRTERGDSAVYLCASSPLSGLYNEQFFGPGTRLTVL.